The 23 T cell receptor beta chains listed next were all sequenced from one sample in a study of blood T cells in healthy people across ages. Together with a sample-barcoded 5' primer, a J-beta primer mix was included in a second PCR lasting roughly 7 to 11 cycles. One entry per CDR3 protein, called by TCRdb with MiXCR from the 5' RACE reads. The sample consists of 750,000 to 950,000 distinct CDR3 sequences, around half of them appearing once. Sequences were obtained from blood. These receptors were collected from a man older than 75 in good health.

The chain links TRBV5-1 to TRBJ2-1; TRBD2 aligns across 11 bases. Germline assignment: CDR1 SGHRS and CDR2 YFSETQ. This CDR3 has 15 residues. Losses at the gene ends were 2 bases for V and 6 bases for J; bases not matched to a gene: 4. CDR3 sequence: CASSFSSGRTNEQFF. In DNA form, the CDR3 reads TGCGCCAGCAGCTTTTCTAGCGGGAGGACCAATGAGCAGTTCTTC.

The chain's CDR3 is CSAGPSGRFPDTQYF. The CDR3 DNA sequence: TGCAGTGCTGGCCCCAGCGGGAGATTCCCAGATACGCAGTATTTT. The chain carries TRBV20-1 and TRBJ2-3; 8 positions match TRBD2. The CDR3 is 15 residues long. V shed 5 bases and J 4 bases; nucleotides not matched to a gene: 11. In germline, CDR1 is DFQATT, CDR2 SNEGSKA (reference sequence).

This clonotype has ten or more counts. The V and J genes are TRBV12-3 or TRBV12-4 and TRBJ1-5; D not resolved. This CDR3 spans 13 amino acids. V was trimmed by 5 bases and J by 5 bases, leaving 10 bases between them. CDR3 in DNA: TGTGCCAGCAGTGTGACACGCGATCAGCCCCAGCATTTT. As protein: CASSVTRDQPQHF.

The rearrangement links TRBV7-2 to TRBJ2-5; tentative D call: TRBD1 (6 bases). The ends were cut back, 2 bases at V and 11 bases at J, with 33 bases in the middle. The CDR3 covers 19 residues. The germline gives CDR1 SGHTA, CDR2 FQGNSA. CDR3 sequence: CASSLRDNPGPTSHNEQYF. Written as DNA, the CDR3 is TGTGCCAGCAGCTTAAGGGACAATCCGGGACCCACCTCTCACAATGAGCAGTACTTC.

The CDR3 nucleotides read TGTGCCATATCAAGGGGACTAGCGGGATCCATCGAGCAGTACTTC. Translating it yields CAISRGLAGSIEQYF. This chain links TRBV10-3 with TRBJ2-7; 13 bases match TRBD2. V was clipped by 9 bases and J by 6 bases; unmatched bases: 11. In germline, CDR1 is ENHRY, CDR2 SYGVKD. This CDR3 region has 15 residues.

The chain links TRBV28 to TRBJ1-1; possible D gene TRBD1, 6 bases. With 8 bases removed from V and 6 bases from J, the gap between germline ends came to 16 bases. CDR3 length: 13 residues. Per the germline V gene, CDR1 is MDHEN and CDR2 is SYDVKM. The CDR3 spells CASVSDRFAEAFF. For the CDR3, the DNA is TGTGCCAGCGTGTCTGACAGGTTCGCTGAAGCTTTCTTT. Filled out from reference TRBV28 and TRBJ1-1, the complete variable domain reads DVKVTQSSRYLVKRTGEKVFLECVQDMDHENMFWYRQDPGLGLRLIYFSYDVKMKEKGDIPEGYSVSREKKERFSLILESASTNQTSMYLCASVSDRFAEAFFGQGTRLTVV.

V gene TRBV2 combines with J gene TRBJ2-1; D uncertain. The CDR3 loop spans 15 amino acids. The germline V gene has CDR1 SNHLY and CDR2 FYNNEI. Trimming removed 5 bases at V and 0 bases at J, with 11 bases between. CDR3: CASSSLESSYNEQFF. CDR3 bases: TGTGCCAGCAGTTCCCTAGAGTCCTCCTACAATGAGCAGTTCTTC.

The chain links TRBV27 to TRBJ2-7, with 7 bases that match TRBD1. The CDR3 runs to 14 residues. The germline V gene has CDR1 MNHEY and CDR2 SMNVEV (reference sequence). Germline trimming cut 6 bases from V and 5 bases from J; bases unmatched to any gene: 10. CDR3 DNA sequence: TGTGCCAGCAGATCTAGGGGGCAGGTCGACGAGCAGTACTTC. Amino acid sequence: CASRSRGQVDEQYF.

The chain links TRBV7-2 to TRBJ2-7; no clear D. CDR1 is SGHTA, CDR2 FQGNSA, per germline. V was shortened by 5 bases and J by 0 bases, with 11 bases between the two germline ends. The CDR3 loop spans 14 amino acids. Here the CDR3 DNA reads TGTGCCAGCAGCCCACAACGGACCTCCTACGAGCAGTACTTC. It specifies CASSPQRTSYEQYF.

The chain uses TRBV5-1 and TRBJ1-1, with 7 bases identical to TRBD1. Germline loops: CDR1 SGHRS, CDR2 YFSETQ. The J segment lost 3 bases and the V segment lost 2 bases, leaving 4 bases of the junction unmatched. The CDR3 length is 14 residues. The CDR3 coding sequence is TGCGCCAGCAGCTTCTGGACAGGAGACACTGAAGCTTTCTTT. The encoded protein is CASSFWTGDTEAFF.

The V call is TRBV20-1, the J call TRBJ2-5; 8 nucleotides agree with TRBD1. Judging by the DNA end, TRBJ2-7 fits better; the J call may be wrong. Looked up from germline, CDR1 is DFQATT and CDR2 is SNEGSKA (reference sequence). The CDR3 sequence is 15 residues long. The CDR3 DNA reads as TGCAGTGCCCACGACAGGGGCGAAAGCTCCTACGAGCAGTACTTC. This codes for CSAHDRGESSYEQYF.

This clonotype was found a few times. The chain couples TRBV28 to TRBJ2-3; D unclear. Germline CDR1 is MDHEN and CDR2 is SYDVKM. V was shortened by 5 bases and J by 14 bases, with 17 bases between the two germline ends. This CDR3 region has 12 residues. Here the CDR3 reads CASSTEHRYAYF. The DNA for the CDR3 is TGTGCCAGCAGTACGGAACACAGATACGCGTATTTT.

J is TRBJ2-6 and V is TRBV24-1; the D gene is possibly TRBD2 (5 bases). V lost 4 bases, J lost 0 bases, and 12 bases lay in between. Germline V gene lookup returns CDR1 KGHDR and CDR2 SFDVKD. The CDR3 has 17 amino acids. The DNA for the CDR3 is TGTGCCACCAGTGACCCCCACGGACTCTCTGGGGCCAACGTCCTGACTTTC. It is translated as CATSDPHGLSGANVLTF.

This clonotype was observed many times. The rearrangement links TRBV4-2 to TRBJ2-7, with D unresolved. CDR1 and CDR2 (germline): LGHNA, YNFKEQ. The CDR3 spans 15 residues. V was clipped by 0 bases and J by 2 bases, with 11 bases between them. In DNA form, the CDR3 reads TGTGCCAGCAGCCAAGATTTGGCGGCAACCTACGAGCAGTACTTC. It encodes CASSQDLAATYEQYF.

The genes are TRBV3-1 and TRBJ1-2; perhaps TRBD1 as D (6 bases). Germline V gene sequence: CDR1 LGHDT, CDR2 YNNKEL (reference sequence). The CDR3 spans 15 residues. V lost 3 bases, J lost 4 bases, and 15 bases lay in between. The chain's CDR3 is CASSQGGGRSYGYTF. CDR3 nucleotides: TGTGCCAGCAGCCAGGGGGGGGGCAGGAGCTATGGCTACACCTTC.

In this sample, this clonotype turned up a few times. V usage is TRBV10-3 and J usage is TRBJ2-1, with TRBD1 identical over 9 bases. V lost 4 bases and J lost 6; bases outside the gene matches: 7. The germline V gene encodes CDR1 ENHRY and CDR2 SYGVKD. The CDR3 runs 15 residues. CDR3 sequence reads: CAISATGGVSNEQFF. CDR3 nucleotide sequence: TGTGCCATCAGTGCCACAGGGGGCGTATCCAATGAGCAGTTCTTC.

The CDR3 is CASSSDRAGGANVLTF. CDR3 DNA: TGCGCCAGCAGCAGCGACCGGGCGGGCGGGGCCAACGTCCTGACTTTC. The gene calls are TRBV5-1 and TRBJ2-6; a possible D gene is TRBD2 (5 bases). This CDR3 has 16 residues. CDR1 is SGHRS, CDR2 YFSETQ, per germline. V gave up 4 bases and J gave up 4 bases, with 15 bases separating them.

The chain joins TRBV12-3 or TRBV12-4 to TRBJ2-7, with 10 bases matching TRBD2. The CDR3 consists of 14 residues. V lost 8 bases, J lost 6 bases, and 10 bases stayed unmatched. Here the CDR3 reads CASQGTSAASEQYF. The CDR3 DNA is TGTGCCAGCCAAGGGACTAGCGCCGCTAGCGAGCAGTACTTC.

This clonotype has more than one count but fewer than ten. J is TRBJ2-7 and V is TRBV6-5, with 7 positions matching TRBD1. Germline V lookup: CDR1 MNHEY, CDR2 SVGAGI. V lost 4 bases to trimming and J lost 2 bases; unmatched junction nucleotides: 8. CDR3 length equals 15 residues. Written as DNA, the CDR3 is TGTGCCAGCAGTTTAACCGGGACAGCTACCTACGAGCAGTACTTC. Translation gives CASSLTGTATYEQYF.

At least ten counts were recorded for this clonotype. CDR3 coding DNA: TGTGCCTGGAGCAAGGACAGCTTCTCCTACAATGAGCAGTTCTTC. It encodes CAWSKDSFSYNEQFF. This chain joins TRBV30 and TRBJ2-1, with a possible D match to TRBD1 (6 bases). V dropped 3 bases and J dropped 0 bases, with 12 bases sitting between them. From germline, CDR1 is GTSNPN and CDR2 SVGIG (reference sequence). The CDR3 sequence is 15 residues long.

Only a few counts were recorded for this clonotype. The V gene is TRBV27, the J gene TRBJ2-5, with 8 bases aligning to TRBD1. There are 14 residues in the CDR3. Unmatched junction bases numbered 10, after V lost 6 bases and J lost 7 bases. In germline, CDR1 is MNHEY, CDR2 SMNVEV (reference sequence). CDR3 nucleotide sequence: TGTGCCAGCAGCCTAAACGGACAGGGAGCGACCCAGTACTTC. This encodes CASSLNGQGATQYF.

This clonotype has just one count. CDR3 amino acids: CASSSIGAGNLYGYTF. The CDR3 bases are TGTGCCAGCAGCTCCATAGGGGCGGGGAACCTCTATGGCTACACCTTC. The chain is built from TRBV7-2 and TRBJ1-2, with D perhaps matching TRBD1 (5 bases). The germline V gene has CDR1 SGHTA and CDR2 FQGNSA. The CDR3 covers 16 residues. The germline V and J ends were trimmed by 4 bases and 4 bases, with 19 bases remaining between them.

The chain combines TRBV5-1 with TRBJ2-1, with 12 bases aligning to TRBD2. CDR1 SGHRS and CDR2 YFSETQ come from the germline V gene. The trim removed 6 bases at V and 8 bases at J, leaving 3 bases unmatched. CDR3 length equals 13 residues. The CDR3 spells CASTSGRVYEQFF. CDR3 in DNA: TGCGCCAGCACTAGCGGGAGGGTTTATGAGCAGTTCTTC.